Listed below are T cell receptor beta chains from one sample, sequenced in a study of CD8+ T cells in alopecia areata. Profiling relied on immunoSEQ multiplex PCR, and the TCRdb table lists in-frame clones only, not all of them. The sample holds over 150,000 clones; roughly 60% are singletons and the top ten take about 14%. The specimen comprised CD4+ T cells sorted from blood, sampled at week 24, from a patient treated with tofacitinib. These receptors all come from a human donor with alopecia areata. CDR3s include the opening cysteine and the closing phenylalanine or tryptophan. The D gene is left open where the match is weak. For some rows the clone size is stated as once, few or many, or as a class when expanded; others skip it.

-	TRBJ1-5	TRBV30	-	TGTGCCTGGAGTCGCGGAAACAATCAGCCCCAGCATTTT	CAWSRGNNQPQHF
-	TRBJ2-1	TRBV25-1	-	TGTGCCAGCAGTGAAGGGGGGAAAGGGTCCTACAATGAGCAGTTCTTC	CASSEGGKGSYNEQFF
-	TRBJ2-3	TRBV7-9	-	TGTGCCAGCGGACAGTCCCCAGCCACAGATACGCAGTATTTT	CASGQSPATDTQYF
-	TRBJ2-3	TRBV9	few	TGTGCCAGCAGCGTAGCCGGTAGCGGTACGCAGTATTTT	CASSVAGSGTQYF
-	TRBJ2-6	TRBV10-3	few	TGTGCCATCACCCACGGTAGTCCTGGGGCCAACGTCCTGACTTTC	CAITHGSPGANVLTF
-	TRBJ2-4	TRBV10-3	few	TGTGCCACGACCCGGGACGGAGGGGGCATTCAGTACTTC	CATTRDGGGIQYF
-	TRBJ2-3	TRBV9	-	TGTGCCAGCAGCGCCGACCTAGTGTATGCGCAGTATTTT	CASSADLVYAQYF
TRBD2	TRBJ2-3	TRBV27	-	TGTGCCAGCAGTCTCCTACCCGGGACTAGCGGGGTTAGGACAGATACGCAGTATTTT	CASSLLPGTSGVRTDTQYF
-	TRBJ2-6	TRBV5-1	-	TGCGCCAGCAGCCCTGGACCAGTCTCTGGGGCCAACGTCCTGACTTTC	CASSPGPVSGANVLTF
TRBD1	TRBJ2-6	TRBV19	-	TGTGCCAGTAGTACCCAAGGGACAGGGACTGGGGCCAACGTCCTGACTTTC	CASSTQGTGTGANVLTF
-	TRBJ2-5	TRBV23-1	once	TGCGCCAGCAGTCAGCGGATCCAAGAGACCCAGTACTTC	CASSQRIQETQYF
-	TRBJ1-6	TRBV14	few	TGTGCCAGCAGCCAACGTCTTAATTCACCCCTCCACTTT	CASSQRLNSPLHF
TRBD1	TRBJ2-2	TRBV30	-	TGTGCCTGGAGTGTAAAGGGGGCTGGCGGGGAGCTGTTTTTT	CAWSVKGAGGELFF
-	TRBJ1-2	TRBV4-1	-	TGCGCCAGCAGCCAAGAGCATTACAGACCGTCCTATGGCTACACCTTC	CASSQEHYRPSYGYTF
TRBD1	TRBJ2-7	TRBV30	-	TGTGCCTGGAGACAGACAGGGACCTACGAGCAGTACTTC	CAWRQTGTYEQYF
TRBD1	TRBJ1-1	TRBV5-1	-	TGCGCCAGCAGCCCTACAGGGGGCTCGTCATCTGAAGCTTTCTTT	CASSPTGGSSSEAFF
-	TRBJ1-5	TRBV29-1	few	TGCAGCGTCGGGGGGGGAATAAACTCGAATCAGCCCCAGCATTTT	CSVGGGINSNQPQHF
TRBD1	TRBJ2-7	TRBV11-2	-	TGTGCCAGCACCATAAACCTAGGGGGCGCCGAGCAGTACTTC	CASTINLGGAEQYF
-	TRBJ1-2	TRBV30	-	TGTGCCTGGAGGGCAGGGCAAGGCTACACCTTC	CAWRAGQGYTF
TRBD1	TRBJ2-3	TRBV2	-	TGTGCCAGCAGCCTCAGGACAGGGGGCACAGATACGCAGTATTTT	CASSLRTGGTDTQYF
-	TRBJ2-2	TRBV18	few	TGTGCCAGCTCGACAAGCCTACAGGGTTCGAACACCGGGGAGCTGTTTTTT	CASSTSLQGSNTGELFF
-	TRBJ1-4	TRBV5-1	-	TGCGCCAGCAGCGACGGAAGCGTGGGAGGTGAAAAACTGTTTTTT	CASSDGSVGGEKLFF
-	TRBJ1-3	TRBV23-1	-	TGCGCCAGCAGTCAGGCCGGAGACAGGTTGTATTTT	CASSQAGDRLYF
-	TRBJ2-3	TRBV2	-	TGTGCCAGCAGACCGGGACAAACTAGCACAGATACGCAGTATTTT	CASRPGQTSTDTQYF
TRBD1	TRBJ2-7	TRBV29-1	-	TGCAGCGTTGCCCGCGTAGTGTCCAGGGGGCATTCCTACGAGCAGTACTTC	CSVARVVSRGHSYEQYF
TRBD1	TRBJ1-2	TRBV9	few	TGTGCCAGCAGCGTAGCCCTCGACAGGGTTGGCTACACCTTC	CASSVALDRVGYTF
-	TRBJ1-1	TRBV30	-	TGTGCCTGGAGTCCAACCGGTTTGAACACTGAAGCTTTCTTT	CAWSPTGLNTEAFF
-	TRBJ1-5	TRBV2	once	TGTGCCAGCAGTGAATTACAGAGCAATCAGCCCCAGCATTTT	CASSELQSNQPQHF
TRBD1	TRBJ1-5	TRBV4-1	-	TGCGCCAGCAGCCAAGGGGACAGGGGTAATCAGCCCCAGCATTTT	CASSQGDRGNQPQHF
-	TRBJ1-5	TRBV19	-	TGTGCCAGTAGTAAAGGGGAAGGCAATCAGCCCCAGCATTTT	CASSKGEGNQPQHF
-	TRBJ2-5	TRBV30	few	TGTGCCTGGAGCCTAGAGGCCCAAGAGACCCAGTACTTC	CAWSLEAQETQYF
-	TRBJ2-3	TRBV18	once	TGTGCCAGCTCACCAAGGAGTTCTAGCACAGATACGCAGTATTTT	CASSPRSSSTDTQYF
-	TRBJ1-4	TRBV29-1	-	TGCAGCGTTCTGGACAGTTCTAATGAAAAACTGTTTTTT	CSVLDSSNEKLFF
-	TRBJ2-1	TRBV27	-	TGTGCCAGCAATTTTCGAGCGCGAAACAATGAGCAGTTCTTC	CASNFRARNNEQFF
-	TRBJ1-6	TRBV6-5	-	TGTGCCAGCAGTTACTCTGGGGGCGGCTATAATTCACCCCTCCACTTT	CASSYSGGGYNSPLHF
-	TRBJ2-3	TRBV14	-	TGTGCCAGCAGCCCGAACACAGATACGCAGTATTTT	CASSPNTDTQYF
TRBD2	TRBJ2-4	TRBV7-9	-	TGTGCCAGCAGTCCGAGCGGGGGAAAAAACATTCAGTACTTC	CASSPSGGKNIQYF
TRBD1	TRBJ2-7	TRBV29-1	-	TGCAGCGTTGAGTTATGGGACAGGGGAATTCCCTACGAGCAGTACTTC	CSVELWDRGIPYEQYF
TRBD1	TRBJ1-5	TRBV29-1	few	TGCAGCGTGGGGGCAGGGAGGGACAGCCAGCCCCAGCATTTT	CSVGAGRDSQPQHF
TRBD2	TRBJ2-1	TRBV19	few	TGTGCCAGTAGTACCCTTAGCGGGGGGGCCTATGAGCAGTTCTTC	CASSTLSGGAYEQFF
-	TRBJ2-5	TRBV29-1	-	TGCAGCGTTGACCGGGTGATCCGGGAGACCCAGTACTTC	CSVDRVIRETQYF
TRBD1	TRBJ2-3	TRBV29-1	-	TGCAGCGTTGAATGGACAGGGGAAAGGACAGATACGCAGTATTTT	CSVEWTGERTDTQYF
-	TRBJ1-1	TRBV15	-	TGTGCCACCAGCAGAGACAGGGCCACTGAAGCTTTCTTT	CATSRDRATEAFF
-	TRBJ1-2	TRBV23-1	-	TGCGCCAGCAGTCAATCGATAGACGGCTACACCTTC	CASSQSIDGYTF
-	TRBJ1-1	TRBV29-1	-	TGCAGCGGGGGGGAAACAGGGAGTGAAGCTTTCTTT	CSGGETGSEAFF
-	TRBJ2-2	TRBV2	-	TGTGCCAGCACCCCGGGCCCCGGGGAGCTGTTTTTT	CASTPGPGELFF
-	TRBJ1-2	TRBV2	-	TGTGCCAGCAGTGAAGGGGGGAACTATGGCTACACCTTC	CASSEGGNYGYTF
-	TRBJ1-1	TRBV2	-	TGTGCCAGCAGCATTTCGCGAGCGGTGAACACTGAAGCTTTCTTT	CASSISRAVNTEAFF
-	TRBJ1-1	TRBV29-1	-	TGCAGCGTGAAGGAACCCCTTGTGGGGATGAACACTGAAGCTTTCTTT	CSVKEPLVGMNTEAFF
TRBD1	TRBJ1-2	TRBV29-1	-	TGCAGCGGCGGGACAGTTTATGGCTACACCTTC	CSGGTVYGYTF
-	TRBJ1-4	TRBV15	-	TGTGCCACCACCGCGGGATCTAATGAAAAACTGTTTTTT	CATTAGSNEKLFF